The clone carrying this TCR beta chain was detected a few times. This entry belongs to a study of T-cell memory formation after mild COVID-19. This CDR3 comprises 11 residues. Per the germline V gene, CDR1 is DFQATT and CDR2 is SNEGSKA (reference sequence). V gave up 3 bases and J gave up 6 bases, with 9 bases separating them. One entry per CDR3 protein, called by TCRdb with MiXCR from the 5' RACE reads. The sample carries 200,000 or so distinct CDR3 sequences, around 17% recorded once. Specimen: PBMCs or a T cell subset sorted from them (not recorded which). This chain joins TRBV20-1 and TRBJ2-7; no firm D call. The TCR originated in an adult woman who had mild COVID-19 (a few samples of this study predate the infection). Cell type and time point are not known. As DNA, the CDR3 is TGCAGTGCTAGTCCTGGTAGCGAGCAGTACTTC. This codes for CSASPGSEQYF.